Listed here are 3 T cell receptor beta chains from one sample, sequenced in a study of cytomegalovirus exposure and HLA in healthy donors. Method: immunoSEQ multiplex PCR; TCRdb's copy keeps in-frame clones and lacks some. The sample comprises more than 300,000 clones, 86% of which are singletons, and under 0.85% rests with the top ten. Sequenced: PBMCs. The receptors derive from a young woman in good health and CMV-seronegative.

The V and J genes are TRBV25-1 and TRBJ2-3; 10 bases line up with TRBD2. V shed 1 base and J 3 bases; nucleotides not matched to a gene: 4. This CDR3 contains 16 residues. In germline, CDR1 is MGHDK, CDR2 SYGVNS. The CDR3 DNA reads as TGTGCCAGCAGTGAATCTAGCGGGAGTATAACAGATACGCAGTATTTT. Amino acids: CASSESSGSITDTQYF.

The chain employs TRBV2 and TRBJ2-1; 13 bases map to TRBD2. The length of the CDR3 is 15 residues. V dropped 4 bases and J dropped 9; count of bases not matched to a gene: 6. Germline CDR1 is SNHLY and CDR2 is FYNNEI. This CDR3 reads CASSALAGGPGEQFF. CDR3 bases: TGTGCCAGCAGTGCACTAGCGGGAGGGCCTGGTGAGCAGTTCTTC.

This chain uses TRBV7-6 with TRBJ1-4; 7 nucleotides line up with TRBD1. CDR1 is SGHVS, CDR2 FNYEAQ, per germline. Germline trimming cut 5 bases from V and 8 bases from J; bases unmatched to any gene: 8. CDR3 length: 14 amino acids. The CDR3 DNA reads TGTGCCAGCAGCCCGGGACAGTTGGGAGAAAAACTGTTTTTT. Translation: CASSPGQLGEKLFF.